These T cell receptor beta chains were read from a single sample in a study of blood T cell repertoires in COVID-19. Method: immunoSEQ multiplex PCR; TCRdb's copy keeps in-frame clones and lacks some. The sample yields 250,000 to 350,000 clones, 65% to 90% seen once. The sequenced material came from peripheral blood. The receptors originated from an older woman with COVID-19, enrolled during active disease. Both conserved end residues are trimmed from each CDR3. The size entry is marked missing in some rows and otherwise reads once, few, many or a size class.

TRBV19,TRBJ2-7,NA,ASTPPDRDEQY
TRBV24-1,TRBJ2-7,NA,ATSGAGADYEQY
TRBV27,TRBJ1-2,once,ASTNRGVGGYT
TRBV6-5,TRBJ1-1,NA,ASSYSSGVNTEAF
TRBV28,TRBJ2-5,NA,ASSLIEETQY
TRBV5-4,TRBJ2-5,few,ASSAGGSQETQY
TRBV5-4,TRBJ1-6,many,ASSLTDSPLH
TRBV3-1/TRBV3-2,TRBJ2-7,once,ASSQDLGSNEQY
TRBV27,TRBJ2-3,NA,ASGFSGVRDTQY
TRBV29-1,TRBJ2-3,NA,SATRDSALTDTQY
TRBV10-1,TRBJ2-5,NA,ASSRGLNQETQY
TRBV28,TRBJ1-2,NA,ARLRWGGVGEIYGYT
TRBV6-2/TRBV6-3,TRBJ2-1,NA,ASSIRLAGGNEQF
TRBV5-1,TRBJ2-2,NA,ASSPGLNTGELF
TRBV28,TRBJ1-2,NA,ASSLGGVGNYGYT
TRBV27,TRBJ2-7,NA,ASSASGGEYEQY